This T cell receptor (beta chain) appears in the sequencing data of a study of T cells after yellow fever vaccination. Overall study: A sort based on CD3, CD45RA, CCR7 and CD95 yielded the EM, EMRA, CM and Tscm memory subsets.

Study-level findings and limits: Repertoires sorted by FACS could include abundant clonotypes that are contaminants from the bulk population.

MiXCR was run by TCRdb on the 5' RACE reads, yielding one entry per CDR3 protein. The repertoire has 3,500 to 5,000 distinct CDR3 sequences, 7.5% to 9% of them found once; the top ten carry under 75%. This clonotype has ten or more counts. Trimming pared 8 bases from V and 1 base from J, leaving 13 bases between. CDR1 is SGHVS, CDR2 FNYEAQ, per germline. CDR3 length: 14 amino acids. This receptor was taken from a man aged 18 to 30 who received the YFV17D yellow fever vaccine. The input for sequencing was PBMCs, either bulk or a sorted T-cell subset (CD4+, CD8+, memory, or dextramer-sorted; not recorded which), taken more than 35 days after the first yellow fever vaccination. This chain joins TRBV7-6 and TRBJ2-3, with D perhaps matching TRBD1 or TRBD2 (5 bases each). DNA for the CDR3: TGTGCCAGCGGGGACGAGGATGGCACAGATACGCAGTATTTT. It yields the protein CASGDEDGTDTQYF.